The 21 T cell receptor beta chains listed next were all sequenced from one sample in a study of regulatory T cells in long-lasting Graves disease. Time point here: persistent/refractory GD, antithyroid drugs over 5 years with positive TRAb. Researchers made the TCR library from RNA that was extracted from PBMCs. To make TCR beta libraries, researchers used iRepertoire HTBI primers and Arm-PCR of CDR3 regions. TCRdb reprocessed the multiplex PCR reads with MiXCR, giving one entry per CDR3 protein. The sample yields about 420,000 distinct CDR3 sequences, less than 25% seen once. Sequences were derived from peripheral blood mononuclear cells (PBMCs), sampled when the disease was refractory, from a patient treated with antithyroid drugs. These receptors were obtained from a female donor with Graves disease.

DNA of the CDR3: TGCGCCAGCAGCGGGGGGGCCACTGAAGCTTTCTTT. Its protein is CASSGGATEAFF. The chain combines TRBV5-1 with TRBJ1-1; possible D gene TRBD1, 6 bases. Per germline, CDR1 SGHRS and CDR2 YFSETQ. The CDR3 spans 12 residues. The germline V and J ends were trimmed by 4 bases and 4 bases, with 8 bases remaining between them.

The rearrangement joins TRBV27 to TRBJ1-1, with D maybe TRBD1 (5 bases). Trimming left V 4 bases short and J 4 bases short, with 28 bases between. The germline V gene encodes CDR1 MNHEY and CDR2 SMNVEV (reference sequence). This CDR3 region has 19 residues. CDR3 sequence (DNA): TGTGCCAGCAGTTCCCTGGGGCTTTCACTAAGGGACGGTGGCACTGAAGCTTTCTTT. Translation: CASSSLGLSLRDGGTEAFF.

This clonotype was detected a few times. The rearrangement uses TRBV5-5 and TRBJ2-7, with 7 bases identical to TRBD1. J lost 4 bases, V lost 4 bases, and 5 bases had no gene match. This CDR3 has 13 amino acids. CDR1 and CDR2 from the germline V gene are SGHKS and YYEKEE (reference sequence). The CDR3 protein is CASSADRVYEQYF. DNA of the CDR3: TGTGCCAGCAGCGCCGACAGGGTATACGAGCAGTACTTC. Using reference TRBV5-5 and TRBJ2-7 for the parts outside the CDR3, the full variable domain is DAGVTQSPTHLIKTRGQQVTLRCSPISGHKSVSWYQQVLGQGPQFIFQYYEKEERGRGNFPDRFSARQFPNYSSELNVNALLLGDSALYLCASSADRVYEQYFGPGTRLTVT.

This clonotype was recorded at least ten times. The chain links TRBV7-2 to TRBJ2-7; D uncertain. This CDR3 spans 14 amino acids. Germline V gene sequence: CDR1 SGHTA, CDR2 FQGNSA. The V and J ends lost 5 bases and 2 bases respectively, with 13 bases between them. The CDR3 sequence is CASSPYRQTYEQYF. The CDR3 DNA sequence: TGTGCCAGCAGCCCCTATCGTCAGACCTACGAGCAGTACTTC.

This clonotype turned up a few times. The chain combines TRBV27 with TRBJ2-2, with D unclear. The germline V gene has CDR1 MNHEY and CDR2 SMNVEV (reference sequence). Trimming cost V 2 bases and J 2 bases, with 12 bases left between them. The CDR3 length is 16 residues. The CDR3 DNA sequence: TGTGCCAGCAGTTTAAGGTGGCAGAGTAACACCGGGGAGCTGTTTTTT. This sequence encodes CASSLRWQSNTGELFF.

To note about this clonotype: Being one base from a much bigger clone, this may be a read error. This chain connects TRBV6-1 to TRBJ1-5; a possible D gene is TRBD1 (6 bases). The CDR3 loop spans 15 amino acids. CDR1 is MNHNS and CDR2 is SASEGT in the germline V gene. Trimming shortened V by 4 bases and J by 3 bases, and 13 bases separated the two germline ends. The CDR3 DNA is TGTGCCAGCAGTGCATCTAGGGGGGACAATCAGCCCCAGCATTTT. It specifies CASSASRGDNQPQHF.

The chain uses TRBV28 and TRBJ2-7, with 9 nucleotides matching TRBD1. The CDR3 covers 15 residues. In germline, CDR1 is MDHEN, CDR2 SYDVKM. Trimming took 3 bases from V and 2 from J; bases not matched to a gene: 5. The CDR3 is CASSLGTGTTYEQYF. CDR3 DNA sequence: TGTGCCAGCAGTTTGGGGACAGGGACAACCTACGAGCAGTACTTC.

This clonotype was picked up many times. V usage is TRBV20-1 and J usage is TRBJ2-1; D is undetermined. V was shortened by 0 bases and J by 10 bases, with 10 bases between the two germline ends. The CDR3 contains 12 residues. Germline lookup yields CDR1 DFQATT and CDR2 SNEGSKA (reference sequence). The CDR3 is CSARDQIWEQFF. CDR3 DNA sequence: TGCAGTGCTAGAGACCAAATTTGGGAGCAGTTCTTC.

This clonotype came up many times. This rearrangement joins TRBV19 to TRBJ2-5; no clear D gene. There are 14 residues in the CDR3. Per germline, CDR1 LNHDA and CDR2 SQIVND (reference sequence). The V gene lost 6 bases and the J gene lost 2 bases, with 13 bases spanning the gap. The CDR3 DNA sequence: TGTGCCAGTAGCGTGACATCTGCTCAAGAGACCCAGTACTTC. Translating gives CASSVTSAQETQYF.

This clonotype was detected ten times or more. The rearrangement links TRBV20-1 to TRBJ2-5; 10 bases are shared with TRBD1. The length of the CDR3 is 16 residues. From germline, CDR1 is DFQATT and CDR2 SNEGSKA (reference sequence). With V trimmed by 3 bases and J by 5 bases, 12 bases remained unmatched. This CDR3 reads CSARHTGTGARETQYF. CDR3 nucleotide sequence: TGCAGTGCTAGGCATACCGGGACAGGGGCGCGGGAGACCCAGTACTTC.

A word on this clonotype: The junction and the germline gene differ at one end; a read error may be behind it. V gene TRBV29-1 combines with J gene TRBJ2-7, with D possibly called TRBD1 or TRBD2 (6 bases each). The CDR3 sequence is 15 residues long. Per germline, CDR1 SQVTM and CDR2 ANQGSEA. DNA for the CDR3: TGCAGGGTTGGTAGAAATGGGGGGCTACCCTACGAGCAGTACTTC. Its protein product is CRVGRNGGLPYEQYF.

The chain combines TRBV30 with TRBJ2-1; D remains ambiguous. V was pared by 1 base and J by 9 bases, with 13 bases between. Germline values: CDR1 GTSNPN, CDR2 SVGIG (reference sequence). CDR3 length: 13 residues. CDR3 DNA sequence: TGTGCCTGGAGTGCCCTGACGGTGGGTGAGCAGTTCTTC. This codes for CAWSALTVGEQFF.

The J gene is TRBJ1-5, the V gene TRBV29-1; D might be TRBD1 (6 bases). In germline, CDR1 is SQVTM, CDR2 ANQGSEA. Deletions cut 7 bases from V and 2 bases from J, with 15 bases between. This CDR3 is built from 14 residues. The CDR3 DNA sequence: TGCAGCGCTAAGTCAGGGGAGGGCAATCAGCCCCAGCATTTT. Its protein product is CSAKSGEGNQPQHF.

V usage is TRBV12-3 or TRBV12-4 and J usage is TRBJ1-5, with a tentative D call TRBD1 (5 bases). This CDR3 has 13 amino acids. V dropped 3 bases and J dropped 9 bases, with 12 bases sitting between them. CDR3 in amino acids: CASSLTEQGPQHF. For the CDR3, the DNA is TGTGCCAGCAGTTTGACAGAGCAGGGGCCCCAGCATTTT.

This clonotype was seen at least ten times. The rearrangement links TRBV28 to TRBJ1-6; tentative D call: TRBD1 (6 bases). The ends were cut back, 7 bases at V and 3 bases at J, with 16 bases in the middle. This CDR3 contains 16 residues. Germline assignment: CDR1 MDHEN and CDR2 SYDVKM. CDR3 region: CASTPTGANYNSPLHF. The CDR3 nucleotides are TGTGCCAGCACCCCGACGGGGGCCAACTATAATTCACCCCTCCACTTT. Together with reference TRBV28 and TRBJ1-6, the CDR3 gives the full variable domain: DVKVTQSSRYLVKRTGEKVFLECVQDMDHENMFWYRQDPGLGLRLIYFSYDVKMKEKGDIPEGYSVSREKKERFSLILESASTNQTSMYLCASTPTGANYNSPLHFGNGTRLTVT.

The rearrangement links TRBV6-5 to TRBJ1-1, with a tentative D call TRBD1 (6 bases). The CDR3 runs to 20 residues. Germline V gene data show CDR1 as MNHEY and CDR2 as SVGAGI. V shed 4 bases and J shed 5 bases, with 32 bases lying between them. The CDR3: CASSLPPGQKDWTSPTEAFF. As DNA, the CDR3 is TGTGCCAGCAGTTTACCTCCGGGACAAAAAGATTGGACCTCCCCGACTGAAGCTTTCTTT.

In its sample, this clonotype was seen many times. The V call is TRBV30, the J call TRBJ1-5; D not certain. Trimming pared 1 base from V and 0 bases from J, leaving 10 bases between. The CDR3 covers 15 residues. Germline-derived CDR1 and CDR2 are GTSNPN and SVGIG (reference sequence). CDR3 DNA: TGTGCCTGGAGTGGAAGGGCCTATAGCAATCAGCCCCAGCATTTT. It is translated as CAWSGRAYSNQPQHF.

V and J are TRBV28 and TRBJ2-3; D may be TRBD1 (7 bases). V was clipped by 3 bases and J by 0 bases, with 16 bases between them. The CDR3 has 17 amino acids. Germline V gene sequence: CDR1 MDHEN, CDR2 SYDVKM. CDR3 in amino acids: CASSLIGGTASTDTQYF. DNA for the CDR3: TGTGCCAGCAGTTTGATTGGGGGGACAGCTAGCACAGATACGCAGTATTTT.

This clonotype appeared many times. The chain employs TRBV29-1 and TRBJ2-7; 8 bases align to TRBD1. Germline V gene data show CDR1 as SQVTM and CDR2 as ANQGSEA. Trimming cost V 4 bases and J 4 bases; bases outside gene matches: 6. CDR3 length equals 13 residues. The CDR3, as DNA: TGCAGCGTTGCCCCGGGACAGGCTTACGAGCAGTACTTC. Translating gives CSVAPGQAYEQYF.

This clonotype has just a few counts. In DNA form, the CDR3 reads TGCGCCAGCAGCTTGGAGGGGATTACTGAAGCTTTCTTT. It translates to CASSLEGITEAFF. The V and J genes are TRBV5-1 and TRBJ1-1; TRBD1 might be the D (5 bases). V shed 0 bases and J shed 5 bases, with 8 bases lying between them. This CDR3 has 13 amino acids. Germline loops: CDR1 SGHRS, CDR2 YFSETQ.

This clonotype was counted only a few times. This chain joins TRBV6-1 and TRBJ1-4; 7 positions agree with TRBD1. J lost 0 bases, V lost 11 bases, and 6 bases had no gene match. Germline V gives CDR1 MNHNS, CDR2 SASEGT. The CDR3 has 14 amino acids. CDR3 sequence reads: CAGAQGATNEKLFF. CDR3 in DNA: TGTGCCGGCGCTCAGGGGGCAACTAATGAAAAACTGTTTTTT.